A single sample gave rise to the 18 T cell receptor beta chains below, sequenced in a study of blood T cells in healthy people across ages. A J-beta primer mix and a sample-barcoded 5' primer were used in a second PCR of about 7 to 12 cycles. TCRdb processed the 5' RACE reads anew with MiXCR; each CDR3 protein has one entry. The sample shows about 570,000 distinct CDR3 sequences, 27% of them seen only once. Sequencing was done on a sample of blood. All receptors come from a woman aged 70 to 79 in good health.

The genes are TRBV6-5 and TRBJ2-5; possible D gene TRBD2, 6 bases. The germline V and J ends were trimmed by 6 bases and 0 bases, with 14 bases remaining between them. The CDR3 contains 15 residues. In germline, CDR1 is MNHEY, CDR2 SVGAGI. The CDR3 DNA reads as TGTGCCAGCAGGGGTGGGCGCGGGAACCAAGAGACCCAGTACTTC. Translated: CASRGGRGNQETQYF.

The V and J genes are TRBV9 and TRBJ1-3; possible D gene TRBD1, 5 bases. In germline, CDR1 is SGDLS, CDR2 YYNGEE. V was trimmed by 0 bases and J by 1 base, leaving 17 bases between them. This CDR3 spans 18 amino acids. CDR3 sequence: CASSVVPDGGSSGNTIYF. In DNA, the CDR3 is TGTGCCAGCAGCGTAGTCCCCGACGGGGGTTCTTCTGGAAACACCATATATTTT.

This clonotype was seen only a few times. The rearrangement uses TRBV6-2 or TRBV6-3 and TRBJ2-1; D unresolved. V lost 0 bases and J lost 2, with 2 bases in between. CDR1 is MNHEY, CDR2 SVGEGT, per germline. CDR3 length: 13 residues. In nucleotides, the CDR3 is TGTGCCAGCAGTTACTCTGCCTACAATGAGCAGTTCTTC. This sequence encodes CASSYSAYNEQFF.

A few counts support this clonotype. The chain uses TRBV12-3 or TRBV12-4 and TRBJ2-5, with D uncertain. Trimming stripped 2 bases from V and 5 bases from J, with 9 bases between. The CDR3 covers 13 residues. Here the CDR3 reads CASSLTAVETQYF. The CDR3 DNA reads TGTGCCAGCAGTTTAACGGCGGTGGAGACCCAGTACTTC.

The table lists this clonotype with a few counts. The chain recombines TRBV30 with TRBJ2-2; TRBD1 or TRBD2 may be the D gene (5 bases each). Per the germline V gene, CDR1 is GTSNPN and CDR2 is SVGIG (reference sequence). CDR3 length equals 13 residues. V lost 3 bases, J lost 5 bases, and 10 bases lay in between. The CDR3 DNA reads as TGTGCCTGGAGCCTGAGGGGAACCGGGGAGCTGTTTTTT. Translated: CAWSLRGTGELFF.

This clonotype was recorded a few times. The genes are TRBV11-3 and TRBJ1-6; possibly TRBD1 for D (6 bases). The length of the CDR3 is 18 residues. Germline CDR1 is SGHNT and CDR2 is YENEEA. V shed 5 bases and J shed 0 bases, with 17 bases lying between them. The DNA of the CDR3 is TGTGCCAGCAGCCGAAACCGGGACACCAACTCCTATAATTCACCCCTCCACTTT. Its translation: CASSRNRDTNSYNSPLHF.

Here the CDR3 reads CSLFLTGTEDYGYTF. The CDR3 bases are TGCAGTCTATTTCTGACCGGGACAGAAGACTATGGCTACACCTTC. The rearrangement uses TRBV20-1 and TRBJ1-2, with TRBD1 matching over 7 bases. Germline-derived CDR1 and CDR2 are DFQATT and SNEGSKA (reference sequence). The CDR3 is 15 amino acids. V was clipped by 8 bases and J by 3 bases; unmatched bases: 15.

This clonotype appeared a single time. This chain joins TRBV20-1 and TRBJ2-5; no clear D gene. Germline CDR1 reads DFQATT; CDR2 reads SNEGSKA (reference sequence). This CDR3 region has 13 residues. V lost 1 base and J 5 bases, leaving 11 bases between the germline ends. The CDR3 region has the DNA TGCAGTGCTAGAGGGGGTAGCTGGGAGACCCAGTACTTC. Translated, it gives CSARGGSWETQYF.

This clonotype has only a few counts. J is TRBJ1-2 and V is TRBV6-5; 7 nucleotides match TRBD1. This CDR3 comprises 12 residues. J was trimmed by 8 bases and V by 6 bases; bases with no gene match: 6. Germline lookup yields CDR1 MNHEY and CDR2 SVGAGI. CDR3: CASRLQGFGYTF. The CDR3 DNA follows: TGTGCCAGCAGACTACAGGGGTTCGGCTACACCTTC.

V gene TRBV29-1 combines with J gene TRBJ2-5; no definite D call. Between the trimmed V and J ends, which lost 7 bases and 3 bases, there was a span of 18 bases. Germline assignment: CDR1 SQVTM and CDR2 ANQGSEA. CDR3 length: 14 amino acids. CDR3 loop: CSASDRATKETQYF. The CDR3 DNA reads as TGCAGCGCCTCGGACCGAGCTACCAAAGAGACCCAGTACTTC.

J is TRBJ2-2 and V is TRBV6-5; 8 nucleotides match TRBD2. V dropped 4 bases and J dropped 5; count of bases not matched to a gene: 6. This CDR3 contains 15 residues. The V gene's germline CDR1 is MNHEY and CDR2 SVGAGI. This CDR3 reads CASSLAGGRTGELFF. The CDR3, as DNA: TGTGCCAGCAGTTTGGCGGGGGGAAGAACCGGGGAGCTGTTTTTT.

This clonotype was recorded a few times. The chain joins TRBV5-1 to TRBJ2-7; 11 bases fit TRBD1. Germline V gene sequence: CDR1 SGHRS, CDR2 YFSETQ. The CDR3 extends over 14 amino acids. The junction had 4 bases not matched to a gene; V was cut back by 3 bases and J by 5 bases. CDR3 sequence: CASSSGQGAHEQYF. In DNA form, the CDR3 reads TGCGCCAGCAGCTCCGGACAGGGGGCACACGAGCAGTACTTC. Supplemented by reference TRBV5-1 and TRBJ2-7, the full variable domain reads KAGVTQTPRYLIKTRGQQVTLSCSPISGHRSVSWYQQTPGQGLQFLFEYFSETQRNKGNFPGRFSGRQFSNSRSEMNVSTLELGDSALYLCASSSGQGAHEQYFGPGTRLTVT.

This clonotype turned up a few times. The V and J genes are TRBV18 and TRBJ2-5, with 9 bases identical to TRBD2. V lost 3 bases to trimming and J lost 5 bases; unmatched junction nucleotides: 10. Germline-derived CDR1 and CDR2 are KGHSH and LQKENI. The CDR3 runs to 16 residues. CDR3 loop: CASSPSRGGVLETQYF. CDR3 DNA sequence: TGTGCCAGCTCACCGTCGCGGGGGGGCGTCCTTGAGACCCAGTACTTC. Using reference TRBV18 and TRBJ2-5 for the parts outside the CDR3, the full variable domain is NAGVMQNPRHLVRRRGQEARLRCSPMKGHSHVYWYRQLPEEGLKFMVYLQKENIIDESGMPKERFSAEFPKEGPSILRIQQVVRGDSAAYFCASSPSRGGVLETQYFGPGTRLLVL.

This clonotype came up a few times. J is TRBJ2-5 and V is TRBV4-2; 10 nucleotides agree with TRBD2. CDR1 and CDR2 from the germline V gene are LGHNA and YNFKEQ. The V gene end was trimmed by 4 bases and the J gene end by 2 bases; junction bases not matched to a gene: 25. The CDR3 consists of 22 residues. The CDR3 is CASSRYLPGRTSGARIQETQYF. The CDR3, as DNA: TGTGCCAGCAGCCGTTACCTCCCGGGAAGGACTAGCGGAGCGAGAATTCAAGAGACCCAGTACTTC.

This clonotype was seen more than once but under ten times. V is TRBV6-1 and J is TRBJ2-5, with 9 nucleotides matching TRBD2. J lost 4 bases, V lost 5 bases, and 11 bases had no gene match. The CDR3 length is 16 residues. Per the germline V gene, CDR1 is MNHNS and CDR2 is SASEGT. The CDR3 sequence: CASSTLAGGARETQYF. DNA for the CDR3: TGTGCCAGCAGTACCCTCGCGGGGGGGGCTCGAGAGACCCAGTACTTC.

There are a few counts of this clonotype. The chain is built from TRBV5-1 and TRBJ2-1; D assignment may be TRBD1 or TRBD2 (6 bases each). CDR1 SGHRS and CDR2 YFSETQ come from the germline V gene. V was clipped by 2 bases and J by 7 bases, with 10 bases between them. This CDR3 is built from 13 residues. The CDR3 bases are TGCGCCAGCAGCTTTGGAGGGGGAAATGAGCAGTTCTTC. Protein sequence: CASSFGGGNEQFF.

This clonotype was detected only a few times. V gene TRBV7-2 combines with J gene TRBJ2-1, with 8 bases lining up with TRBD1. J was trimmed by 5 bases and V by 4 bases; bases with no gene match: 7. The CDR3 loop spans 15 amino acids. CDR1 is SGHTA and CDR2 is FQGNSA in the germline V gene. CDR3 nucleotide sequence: TGTGCCAGCAGCTCCCCGGACAGGGCCCACAATGAGCAGTTCTTC. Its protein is CASSSPDRAHNEQFF.

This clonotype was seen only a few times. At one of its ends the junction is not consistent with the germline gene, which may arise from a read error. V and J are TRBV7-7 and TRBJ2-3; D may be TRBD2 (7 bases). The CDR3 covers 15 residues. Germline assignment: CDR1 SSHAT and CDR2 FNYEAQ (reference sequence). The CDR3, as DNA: TGTGCCAGCAGCTTAATCGGGGGGCGCACGGATACGCAGTATTTT. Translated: CASSLIGGRTDTQYF.